The 22 T cell receptor beta chains in this list originate from one sample, sequenced in a study of T cell responses to AZD1222 COVID-19 vaccine. TCRdb's copy holds only in-frame clones and misses some; the assay was immunoSEQ multiplex PCR. The sample holds approximately 150,000 clones, 91% seen once. The sequences come from peripheral blood, collected on day 0 of AZD1222 vaccination. Receptors were obtained from an adult in good health.

V usage is TRBV6-5 and J usage is TRBJ1-1; no firm D call. V lost 0 bases and J 8 bases, leaving 10 bases between the germline ends. The CDR3 is 13 amino acids. Germline loops: CDR1 MNHEY, CDR2 SVGAGI. CDR3 bases: TGTGCCAGCAGTTACTCCCGGCGGAACGAAGCTTTCTTT. Translation gives CASSYSRRNEAFF.

The chain carries TRBV6-5 and TRBJ2-4, with D possibly being TRBD1 (7 bases). Trimming removed 6 bases at V and 0 bases at J, with 12 bases between. From germline, CDR1 is MNHEY and CDR2 SVGAGI. The CDR3 loop spans 15 amino acids. The CDR3 DNA is TGTGCCAGCAGAAGACAGGGACTAGCCAAAAACATTCAGTACTTC. Its translation is CASRRQGLAKNIQYF.

The chain joins TRBV10-2 to TRBJ2-2; 7 positions agree with TRBD1. The germline V gene has CDR1 WSHSY and CDR2 SAAADI. With 5 bases clipped from V and 2 bases from J, the junction kept 5 bases outside the gene matches. The CDR3 has 15 residues. The CDR3 is CASSPGTVNTGELFF. In DNA form, the CDR3 reads TGCGCCAGCAGTCCCGGGACAGTAAACACCGGGGAGCTGTTTTTT.

The chain links TRBV4-2 to TRBJ2-7, with D maybe TRBD2 (5 bases). The V gene's germline CDR1 is LGHNA and CDR2 YNFKEQ. The CDR3 loop spans 15 amino acids. Trimming took off 0 bases at V and 5 bases at J, with 14 bases between the two ends. CDR3 sequence reads: CASSQDGQRLNEQYF. CDR3 nucleotide sequence: TGTGCCAGCAGCCAAGACGGCCAGCGGCTTAACGAGCAGTACTTC.

This chain joins TRBV18 and TRBJ2-4, with TRBD2 matching over 7 bases. CDR3 length equals 18 residues. Germline V gene sequence: CDR1 KGHSH, CDR2 LQKENI. V lost 2 bases, J lost 1 base, and 11 bases stayed unmatched. The CDR3 coding sequence is TGTGCCAGCTCACCAATCGGTGCGGGAGCGGTGGCCAAAAACATTCAGTACTTC. Encoded protein: CASSPIGAGAVAKNIQYF.

The V and J genes are TRBV7-9 and TRBJ2-3; TRBD2 is a possible D gene (5 bases). The CDR3 covers 15 residues. V dropped 0 bases and J dropped 3 bases, with 10 bases sitting between them. Germline values: CDR1 SEHNR, CDR2 FQNEAQ (reference sequence). CDR3: CASSLASATTDTQYF. CDR3 in DNA: TGTGCCAGCAGCTTAGCTAGCGCAACGACAGATACGCAGTATTTT.

This clone was seen just once. The chain has TRBV19 and TRBJ1-5, with unresolved D. Germline loops: CDR1 LNHDA, CDR2 SQIVND (reference sequence). Trimming took off 3 bases at V and 5 bases at J, with 8 bases between the two ends. The CDR3 consists of 13 residues. The CDR3 protein is CASSIKGYQPQHF. The CDR3 bases are TGTGCCAGTAGTATTAAAGGGTATCAGCCCCAGCATTTT.

This chain connects TRBV19 to TRBJ1-5; D not resolved. V was pared by 3 bases and J by 2 bases, with 8 bases between. The CDR3 consists of 14 residues. The germline V gene has CDR1 LNHDA and CDR2 SQIVND (reference sequence). This CDR3 is CASSMREGNQPQHF. The CDR3 DNA follows: TGTGCCAGTAGTATGAGGGAGGGCAATCAGCCCCAGCATTTT.

The chain recombines TRBV5-6 with TRBJ1-5; 9 positions match TRBD1. The V and J ends lost 3 bases and 4 bases, in that order; junction bases with no gene match: 2. The length of the CDR3 is 14 residues. Germline assignment: CDR1 SGHDT and CDR2 YYEEEE. CDR3 sequence (DNA): TGTGCCAGCAGCTCAGGACAGGGGAATCAGCCCCAGCATTTT. Its translation: CASSSGQGNQPQHF.

The chain couples TRBV7-3 to TRBJ2-1; 8 bases fit TRBD2. This CDR3 contains 15 residues. With V trimmed by 4 bases and J by 3 bases, 5 bases remained unmatched. Per the germline V gene, CDR1 is SGHTA and CDR2 is FQGTGA. The CDR3 nucleotides read TGTGCCAGCAGCTCCTCAGCGGGAGACTACAATGAGCAGTTCTTC. Protein: CASSSSAGDYNEQFF.

The gene calls are TRBV29-1 and TRBJ1-1; D unclear. The CDR3 runs 13 residues. CDR1 SQVTM and CDR2 ANQGSEA come from the germline V gene. The V end lost 3 bases, the J end lost 2 bases, and 10 bases lay between the germline ends. The CDR3 bases are TGCAGCGTTGAGAAGGAGGTAAACACTGAAGCTTTCTTT. Residues: CSVEKEVNTEAFF. Looking up the rest from reference TRBV29-1 and TRBJ1-1 gives the full variable domain: SAVISQKPSRDICQRGTSLTIQCQVDSQVTMMFWYRQQPGQSLTLIATANQGSEATYESGFVIDKFPISRPNLTFSTLTVSNMSPEDSSIYLCSVEKEVNTEAFFGQGTRLTVV.

The rearrangement links TRBV6-4 to TRBJ2-6; D perhaps matches TRBD1 (6 bases). The CDR3 is made up of 14 amino acids. The ends were cut back, 6 bases at V and 4 bases at J, with 10 bases in the middle. Germline-derived CDR1 and CDR2 are MRHNA and SNTAGT. The CDR3 reads CASRQGSGANVLTF. The DNA of the CDR3 is TGTGCCAGCAGACAGGGCTCCGGGGCCAACGTCCTGACTTTC.

The rearrangement uses TRBV28 and TRBJ2-7; 9 bases fit TRBD1. The germline gives CDR1 MDHEN, CDR2 SYDVKM. V gave up 6 bases and J gave up 2 bases; unmatched junction bases: 8. The CDR3 runs 15 residues. CDR3 sequence (DNA): TGTGCCAGCAGGCCTTACAGGGGGCGGGCCTACGAGCAGTACTTC. Translation: CASRPYRGRAYEQYF.

This clone was found once. The V call is TRBV19, the J call TRBJ2-1, with 9 bases identical to TRBD2. V was pared by 6 bases and J by 6 bases, with 12 bases of the junction left unmatched. In germline, CDR1 is LNHDA, CDR2 SQIVND (reference sequence). The CDR3 sequence is 16 residues long. In DNA form, the CDR3 reads TGTGCCAGTAGAGCTTTAGCGGGAGCCCCCAGCAATGAGCAGTTCTTC. It is translated as CASRALAGAPSNEQFF.

The J gene is TRBJ2-1, the V gene TRBV20-1; D gene ambiguous. This CDR3 has 11 residues. Germline V gene lookup returns CDR1 DFQATT and CDR2 SNEGSKA (reference sequence). V was pared by 4 bases and J by 3 bases, with 4 bases between. This chain's CDR3 is CSAKDYNEQFF. The CDR3, as DNA: TGCAGTGCTAAGGACTACAATGAGCAGTTCTTC.

This rearrangement joins TRBV9 to TRBJ1-1, with 8 bases fitting TRBD1. The germline CDR1 and CDR2 sequences are SGDLS and YYNGEE. Trimming removed 2 bases from V and 5 bases from J; junction bases left unmatched: 8. The CDR3 loop spans 15 amino acids. CDR3 in amino acids: CASSVTGAGGTEAFF. Written as DNA, the CDR3 is TGTGCCAGCAGCGTGACAGGGGCGGGTGGGACTGAAGCTTTCTTT.

The chain uses TRBV19 and TRBJ1-2, with TRBD1 matching 8 bases. The CDR3 contains 12 residues. Germline V lookup: CDR1 LNHDA, CDR2 SQIVND (reference sequence). Trimming cost V 5 bases and J 7 bases; bases outside gene matches: 3. The CDR3 nucleotides are TGTGCCAGTAGTCCCACAGGGGGTGGCTACACCTTC. Translating gives CASSPTGGGYTF.

The chain recombines TRBV24-1 with TRBJ2-4; D tentatively reads TRBD1 or TRBD2 (5 bases each). The CDR3 contains 14 residues. V lost 3 bases and J lost 7, with 12 bases in between. Germline V gives CDR1 KGHDR, CDR2 SFDVKD. The CDR3 nucleotides are TGTGCCACCAGTGATATACGGGACGGTAACATTCAGTACTTC. It specifies CATSDIRDGNIQYF.

This clone was detected a few times. V is TRBV10-1 and J is TRBJ2-7, with 9 bases aligning to TRBD2. After removal of 0 bases from V and 6 bases from J, the junction contained 6 bases not matched to a gene. Germline CDR1 and CDR2: WNHNN and SYGVQD (reference sequence). The CDR3 has 15 amino acids. The CDR3 DNA reads TGCGCCAGCAGTGAGTCTTTAGCGGGAGAGTTCGAGCAGTACTTC. This codes for CASSESLAGEFEQYF.

The chain is built from TRBV6-2 or TRBV6-3 and TRBJ2-7; D unclear. Germline assignment: CDR1 MNHEY and CDR2 SVGEGT. V was cut by 5 bases and J by 2 bases, with 7 bases left in between. The CDR3 extends over 12 amino acids. In nucleotides, the CDR3 is TGTGCCAGCAGTATGTTGGCCTACGAGCAGTACTTC. Amino acid sequence: CASSMLAYEQYF.

CDR3 sequence reads: CASSLEGQENSPLHF. CDR3 DNA: TGCGCCAGCAGCTTGGAGGGACAGGAAAATTCACCCCTCCACTTT. The chain joins TRBV5-1 to TRBJ1-6, with 8 positions matching TRBD1. Germline V CDR1 and CDR2: SGHRS, YFSETQ. Trimming took 0 bases from V and 7 from J; bases not matched to a gene: 3. There are 15 residues in the CDR3.

This clone was detected once. This sequence joins TRBV5-1 and TRBJ2-7, with TRBD2 matching over 7 bases. With 0 bases clipped from V and 1 base from J, the junction kept 4 bases outside the gene matches. From germline, CDR1 is SGHRS and CDR2 YFSETQ. The CDR3 consists of 15 residues. The CDR3 protein is CASSLVGTISYEQYF. CDR3 coding DNA: TGCGCCAGCAGCTTGGTGGGGACTATATCCTACGAGCAGTACTTC.